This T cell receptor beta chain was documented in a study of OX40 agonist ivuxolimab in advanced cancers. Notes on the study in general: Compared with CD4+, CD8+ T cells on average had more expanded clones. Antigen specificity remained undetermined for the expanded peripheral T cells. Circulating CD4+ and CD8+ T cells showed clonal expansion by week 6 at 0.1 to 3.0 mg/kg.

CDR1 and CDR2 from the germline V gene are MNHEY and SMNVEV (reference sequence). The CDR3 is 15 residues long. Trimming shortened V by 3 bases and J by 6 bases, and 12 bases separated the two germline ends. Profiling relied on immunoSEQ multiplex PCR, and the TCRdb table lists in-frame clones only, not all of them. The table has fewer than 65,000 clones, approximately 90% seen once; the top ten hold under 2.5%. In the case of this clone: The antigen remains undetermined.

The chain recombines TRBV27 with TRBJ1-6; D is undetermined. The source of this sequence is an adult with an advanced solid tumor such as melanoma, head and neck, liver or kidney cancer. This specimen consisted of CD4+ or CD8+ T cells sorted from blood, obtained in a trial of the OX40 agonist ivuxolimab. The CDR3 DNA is TGTGCCAGCAGTTTCTTCCGAGAGGCTAATTCACCCCTCCACTTT. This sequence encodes CASSFFREANSPLHF.